The 28 T cell receptor beta chains given below trace back to one sample, sequenced in a study of shared clonotypes between healthy human individuals. The repertoire was sequenced with immunoSEQ multiplex PCR; TCRdb's copy has only in-frame clones and lacks some. The sample carries some 2,000,000 clones, roughly 95% recorded once. Sequencing was done on a sample of naive CD4+ T cells sorted from blood. Regarding subset: CD45RA+ positively selected. The receptors were sampled from a man aged 18 to 30 in good health.

The rearrangement links TRBV18 to TRBJ1-2; unclear D gene. Trimming removed 6 bases at V and 2 bases at J, with 10 bases between. This CDR3 contains 13 residues. Germline V gene sequence: CDR1 KGHSH, CDR2 LQKENI. As DNA, the CDR3 is TGTGCCAGCTCTCCGGGGATGAACTATGGCTACACCTTC. It codes for CASSPGMNYGYTF.

V and J are TRBV25-1 and TRBJ1-1, with a weak D call TRBD1 (6 bases). This CDR3 region has 17 residues. Trimming took off 1 base at V and 1 base at J, with 16 bases between the two ends. From germline, CDR1 is MGHDK and CDR2 SYGVNS. In DNA form, the CDR3 reads TGTGCCAGCAGTGAATCGTTTGGGACAAGGGGGAACACTGAAGCTTTCTTT. Translated: CASSESFGTRGNTEAFF.

In this sample, this clone turned up once. The V gene is TRBV5-1, the J gene TRBJ2-2, with D perhaps matching TRBD1 (6 bases). Germline CDR1 SGHRS, CDR2 YFSETQ. This CDR3 is built from 15 residues. The ends were cut back, 6 bases at V and 5 bases at J, with 17 bases in the middle. This CDR3 is CASTPGAPGTGELFF. The DNA of the CDR3 is TGCGCCAGCACCCCAGGGGCCCCTGGGACCGGGGAGCTGTTTTTT.

A note on this clone: At the DNA level, this CDR3 is encoded by other sequences in the same sample as well. V and J are TRBV6-5 and TRBJ1-1; TRBD1 agrees at 7 bases. J was trimmed by 6 bases and V by 5 bases; bases with no gene match: 3. Germline CDR1 MNHEY, CDR2 SVGAGI. The CDR3 length is 12 residues. This CDR3 reads CASSKGTAEAFF. Here the CDR3 DNA reads TGTGCCAGCAGTAAGGGGACAGCTGAAGCTTTCTTT.

The chain is built from TRBV7-2 and TRBJ2-7; perhaps TRBD2 as D (5 bases). This CDR3 is built from 15 residues. Trimming pared 4 bases from V and 6 bases from J, leaving 19 bases between. The germline V gene has CDR1 SGHTA and CDR2 FQGNSA. The CDR3 bases are TGTGCCAGCAGCTACGGCGGGCTAGTGGGGAGCGAGCAGTACTTC. It specifies CASSYGGLVGSEQYF.

V is TRBV12-5 and J is TRBJ2-1; the D is unclear. The length of the CDR3 is 15 residues. Germline loops: CDR1 LGHNT, CDR2 FRNRAP. V was trimmed by 0 bases and J by 0 bases, leaving 6 bases between them. CDR3 region: CASGLVSGSYNEQFF. The CDR3 DNA reads as TGTGCTAGTGGTTTGGTTTCGGGCTCCTACAATGAGCAGTTCTTC.

In the case of this clone: Other DNA sequences within the sample encode an identical CDR3. The chain recombines TRBV10-3 with TRBJ1-3; no definite D call. The CDR3 totals 14 residues. Germline assignment: CDR1 ENHRY and CDR2 SYGVKD. The ends were cut back, 2 bases at V and 0 bases at J, with 5 bases in the middle. CDR3 sequence (DNA): TGTGCCATCAGTGAGGGGGACTCTGGAAACACCATATATTTT. Protein sequence: CAISEGDSGNTIYF.

The rearrangement uses TRBV11-2 and TRBJ2-7; 12 nucleotides match TRBD2. The germline V gene has CDR1 SGHAT and CDR2 FQNNGV. V shed 3 bases and J 6 bases; nucleotides not matched to a gene: 3. The CDR3 length is 14 residues. The CDR3, as DNA: TGTGCCAGCAGCTTCGTGACTAGCGGGGGCGAGCAGTACTTC. Its translation is CASSFVTSGGEQYF.

This clone has a single count. This chain connects TRBV30 to TRBJ2-3; D is undetermined. This CDR3 region has 12 residues. V was trimmed by 6 bases and J by 1 base, leaving 8 bases between them. CDR1 is GTSNPN and CDR2 is SVGIG in the germline V gene (reference sequence). The CDR3 here is CACAPGTDTQYF. CDR3 DNA: TGTGCCTGTGCTCCAGGCACAGATACGCAGTATTTT.

The chain has TRBV7-2 and TRBJ2-7, with TRBD1 matching 9 bases. V trimming: 4 bases; J trimming: 0 bases; junction bases outside the gene matches: 4. From germline, CDR1 is SGHTA and CDR2 FQGNSA. The CDR3 runs to 15 residues. The CDR3 nucleotides read TGTGCCAGCAGCTATGGACAGGGGATCTCCTACGAGCAGTACTTC. The encoded protein is CASSYGQGISYEQYF.

Remarks on this clone: Other DNA sequences from this sample encode an identical CDR3 as well. The rearrangement uses TRBV5-4 and TRBJ1-6; D not resolved. CDR3 size: 14 residues. Looked up from germline, CDR1 is SGHNT and CDR2 is YYREEE (reference sequence). V lost 0 bases and J 0 bases, leaving 1 base between the germline ends. The CDR3 protein is CASSLGSYNSPLHF. Here the CDR3 DNA reads TGTGCCAGCAGCTTGGGCTCCTATAATTCACCCCTCCACTTT. Full variable domain (remainder filled in from reference TRBV5-4 and TRBJ1-6): ETGVTQSPTHLIKTRGQQVTLRCSSQSGHNTVSWYQQALGQGPQFIFQYYREEENGRGNFPPRFSGLQFPNYSSELNVNALELDDSALYLCASSLGSYNSPLHFGNGTRLTVT.

The CDR3, as DNA: TGTGCCAGCAGCTTGGAGTACAGTACTAACTATGGCTACACCTTC. Translation gives CASSLEYSTNYGYTF. The rearrangement links TRBV5-6 to TRBJ1-2; D is unclear. The CDR3 is 15 residues long. Germline CDR1 SGHDT, CDR2 YYEEEE. Trimming removed 0 bases at V and 0 bases at J, with 9 bases between.

The chain couples TRBV5-1 to TRBJ2-7; 12 bases fit TRBD1. The CDR3 is 13 residues long. V shed 9 bases and J 5 bases; nucleotides not matched to a gene: 6. Germline V gives CDR1 SGHRS, CDR2 YFSETQ. The chain's CDR3 is CATRGQGADEQYF. Written as DNA, the CDR3 is TGCGCCACCAGGGGACAGGGGGCTGACGAGCAGTACTTC. Supplemented by reference TRBV5-1 and TRBJ2-7, the full variable domain reads KAGVTQTPRYLIKTRGQQVTLSCSPISGHRSVSWYQQTPGQGLQFLFEYFSETQRNKGNFPGRFSGRQFSNSRSEMNVSTLELGDSALYLCATRGQGADEQYFGPGTRLTVT.

The chain joins TRBV9 to TRBJ2-7; TRBD1 aligns across 7 bases. Germline V gene sequence: CDR1 SGDLS, CDR2 YYNGEE. The trim removed 3 bases at V and 2 bases at J, leaving 5 bases unmatched. CDR3 length: 14 residues. Here the CDR3 DNA reads TGTGCCAGCAGCGAGGGGACAGTAACCTACGAGCAGTACTTC. Translating gives CASSEGTVTYEQYF.

In nucleotides, the CDR3 is TGTGCCAGCATCGACGCGACAGGGGTTTGGGACGAGCAGTACTTC. Translation gives CASIDATGVWDEQYF. This chain uses TRBV6-6 with TRBJ2-7; TRBD1 matches at 8 bases. The CDR3 is 15 amino acids. The J segment lost 5 bases and the V segment lost 7 bases, leaving 13 bases of the junction unmatched. The germline V gene has CDR1 MNHNY and CDR2 SVGAGI (reference sequence).

The V call is TRBV10-1, the J call TRBJ1-1, with D hard to call. CDR1 is WNHNN, CDR2 SYGVQD, per germline (reference sequence). V was trimmed by 0 bases and J by 5 bases, leaving 16 bases between them. This CDR3 is built from 16 residues. This chain's CDR3 is CASSESKSGGWTEAFF. The CDR3 region has the DNA TGCGCCAGCAGTGAGTCGAAATCAGGAGGGTGGACTGAAGCTTTCTTT.

The chain carries TRBV19 and TRBJ1-2, with D possibly being TRBD1 (6 bases). V was shortened by 1 base and J by 5 bases, with 11 bases between the two germline ends. Germline lookup yields CDR1 LNHDA and CDR2 SQIVND (reference sequence). The CDR3 length is 14 residues. The CDR3 is CASSIGGQGYGYTF. The DNA for the CDR3 is TGTGCCAGTAGTATAGGGGGCCAGGGGTATGGCTACACCTTC.

As to this clone: Other DNA sequences within the sample encode an identical CDR3. The V gene is TRBV5-4, the J gene TRBJ1-4, with 7 bases identical to TRBD1. This CDR3 contains 14 residues. V trimming: 4 bases; J trimming: 5 bases; junction bases outside the gene matches: 5. Germline V gives CDR1 SGHNT, CDR2 YYREEE (reference sequence). CDR3 in DNA: TGTGCCAGCAGCCCCGGGACAGAAAATGAAAAACTGTTTTTT. It specifies CASSPGTENEKLFF.

The chain uses TRBV5-1 and TRBJ2-7, with TRBD2 matching 9 bases. The CDR3 covers 15 residues. The germline V gene encodes CDR1 SGHRS and CDR2 YFSETQ. Trimming removed 3 bases from V and 2 bases from J; junction bases left unmatched: 6. The CDR3 DNA is TGCGCCAGCAGCTCCGGGACTAGCAACCCCTACGAGCAGTACTTC. Its translation: CASSSGTSNPYEQYF.

V is TRBV9 and J is TRBJ2-2; D tentatively fits TRBD1 or TRBD2 (5 bases each). V lost 4 bases and J 1 base, leaving 14 bases between the germline ends. Germline lookup yields CDR1 SGDLS and CDR2 YYNGEE. There are 16 residues in the CDR3. CDR3 DNA sequence: TGTGCCAGCAGCCCACGAGGGGCGAAGAACACCGGGGAGCTGTTTTTT. Its translation is CASSPRGAKNTGELFF. Filled out from reference TRBV9 and TRBJ2-2, the complete variable domain reads DSGVTQTPKHLITATGQRVTLRCSPRSGDLSVYWYQQSLDQGLQFLIQYYNGEERAKGNILERFSAQQFPDLHSELNLSSLELGDSALYFCASSPRGAKNTGELFFGEGSRLTVL.

A few counts support this clone. The rearrangement links TRBV10-2 to TRBJ2-7; TRBD2 matches at 7 bases. The CDR3 length is 14 residues. Unmatched junction bases numbered 7, after V lost 6 bases and J lost 2 bases. Germline V gives CDR1 WSHSY, CDR2 SAAADI. CDR3 bases: TGCGCCAGCAGGGGGGGGAAGTGGACCTACGAGCAGTACTTC. Its translation: CASRGGKWTYEQYF.

Note on this clone: The sample contains more than one DNA sequence encoding this CDR3. As DNA, the CDR3 is TGTGCCAGTAGTACGCAGGGGGCGAATTCACCCCTCCACTTT. Protein: CASSTQGANSPLHF. The chain employs TRBV19 and TRBJ1-6, with 8 nucleotides matching TRBD1. V lost 4 bases, J lost 7 bases, and 3 bases stayed unmatched. The CDR3 has 14 amino acids. Germline V gives CDR1 LNHDA, CDR2 SQIVND (reference sequence).

The chain employs TRBV10-3 and TRBJ2-1; TRBD2 aligns across 12 bases. Germline assignment: CDR1 ENHRY and CDR2 SYGVKD. This CDR3 comprises 17 residues. Trimming at V came to 2 bases and at J to 2 bases, leaving 4 bases not matched to a gene. The CDR3 loop reads CAISEKLAGGPYNEQFF. DNA of the CDR3: TGTGCCATCAGTGAGAAGCTAGCGGGAGGGCCCTACAATGAGCAGTTCTTC.

This clone was recorded once. The chain combines TRBV6-5 with TRBJ1-5, with D unresolved. The germline gives CDR1 MNHEY, CDR2 SVGAGI. The germline V and J ends were trimmed by 2 bases and 9 bases, with 8 bases remaining between them. This CDR3 has 12 residues. The CDR3 loop is CASSYRQGPQHF. In DNA form, the CDR3 reads TGTGCCAGCAGTTACAGACAAGGGCCCCAGCATTTT.

Note on this clone: Other DNA sequences in this sample translate to the same CDR3. The V gene is TRBV18, the J gene TRBJ1-1; tentative D call: TRBD1 (5 bases). Looked up from germline, CDR1 is KGHSH and CDR2 is LQKENI. The V and J ends lost 3 bases and 5 bases respectively, with 10 bases between them. CDR3 length: 13 residues. CDR3 DNA: TGTGCCAGCTCACCGCGGGGGGGAACTGAAGCTTTCTTT. Its protein product is CASSPRGGTEAFF.

V is TRBV5-1 and J is TRBJ2-5; D may correspond to TRBD1 or TRBD2 (6 bases each). Germline V lookup: CDR1 SGHRS, CDR2 YFSETQ. CDR3 length equals 14 residues. The V end was cut by 6 bases, the J end by 4 bases, with 16 bases between. CDR3 DNA: TGCGCCAGCACGCTAGGGGGGTTAGGAGAGACCCAGTACTTC. Its protein product is CASTLGGLGETQYF.

The chain joins TRBV29-1 to TRBJ1-5; D may be TRBD1 (6 bases). Germline-derived CDR1 and CDR2 are SQVTM and ANQGSEA. The germline V and J ends were trimmed by 4 bases and 3 bases, with 10 bases remaining between them. The CDR3 is 13 residues long. The DNA for the CDR3 is TGCAGCGTTGTGGGGGACAACAATCAGCCCCAGCATTTT. Translated: CSVVGDNNQPQHF.

The chain recombines TRBV11-2 with TRBJ2-7; no clear D. CDR3 size: 12 residues. With 4 bases removed from V and 4 bases from J, the gap between germline ends came to 8 bases. Germline V gene sequence: CDR1 SGHAT, CDR2 FQNNGV. DNA of the CDR3: TGTGCCAGCAGCTCGACCCTTTACGAGCAGTACTTC. Translation: CASSSTLYEQYF. Full variable domain (missing parts from reference TRBV11-2 and TRBJ2-7): EAGVAQSPRYKIIEKRQSVAFWCNPISGHATLYWYQQILGQGPKLLIQFQNNGVVDDSQLPKDRFSAERLKGVDSTLKIQPAKLEDSAVYLCASSSTLYEQYFGPGTRLTVT.